The subject of this entry is one TCR beta chain. What it binds is not known. Data came from immunoSEQ multiplex PCR; TCRdb stores just in-frame clones and leaves some out. The repertoire holds 140,000 or so clones, with 80% to 90% as singletons. Germline-derived CDR1 and CDR2 are GTSNPN and SVGIG (reference sequence). There are 15 residues in the CDR3. J gave up 5 bases and V 1 base, and 4 bases lay outside the gene matches. This sample is drawn from a study of cytomegalovirus exposure and HLA in healthy donors. Study information: The 120 validation repertoires were produced on the same platform as the approximately 670 repertoires of the first cohort. This was reported in a later analysis. General study results and limits: Many donors shared some public TCRs, even though most TCR sequences were rare.

V and J are TRBV30 and TRBJ1-4; 10 positions agree with TRBD1. This sequence originates from a woman between 18 and 30 years old in good health and CMV-seropositive. Sequenced input: PBMCs. This chain's CDR3 is CAWSADRGSNEKLFF. CDR3 sequence (DNA): TGTGCCTGGAGTGCGGACAGGGGGTCAAATGAAAAACTGTTTTTT.